These 32 T cell receptor beta chains share one sample of origin, sequenced in a study of T cell responses to AZD1222 COVID-19 vaccine. The assay was immunoSEQ multiplex PCR, and TCRdb's table has in-frame clones only and misses some. The profile shows 75,000 to 85,000 clones, almost 90% of them singletons. The material sequenced was peripheral blood, taken 28 days after the second AZD1222 dose. The receptor set was obtained from an adult who received the AZD1222 COVID-19 vaccine.

This chain joins TRBV12-5 and TRBJ1-2; 7 bases line up with TRBD1. The CDR3 spans 16 residues. CDR1 LGHNT and CDR2 FRNRAP come from the germline V gene. The V segment lost 0 bases and the J segment 4 bases; nucleotides outside the gene matches: 8. CDR3 sequence reads: CASGLVRTGSRYGYTF. The CDR3 DNA reads as TGTGCTAGTGGTTTGGTACGGACAGGCAGCCGCTATGGCTACACCTTC.

The chain links TRBV20-1 to TRBJ2-3, with D unresolved. CDR3 length: 11 residues. CDR1 DFQATT and CDR2 SNEGSKA come from the germline V gene (reference sequence). With 0 bases removed from V and 8 bases from J, the gap between germline ends came to 6 bases. The CDR3 DNA is TGCAGTGCTAGAGATTCGGCTACGCAGTATTTT. Protein product: CSARDSATQYF.

The chain combines TRBV9 with TRBJ1-1; D is undetermined. Germline V gene data show CDR1 as SGDLS and CDR2 as YYNGEE. The CDR3 extends over 14 amino acids. With 4 bases removed from V and 1 base from J, the gap between germline ends came to 11 bases. The CDR3 nucleotides are TGTGCCAGCAGCCCTCAACAGCAGAACACTGAAGCTTTCTTT. It is translated as CASSPQQQNTEAFF.

This clone was picked up one time. J is TRBJ2-7 and V is TRBV7-8; D call uncertain. The V gene's germline CDR1 is SGHVS and CDR2 FQNEAQ. V dropped 5 bases and J dropped 3 bases, with 11 bases sitting between them. The CDR3 is made up of 13 amino acids. The CDR3 region is CASSPLSDYEQYF. The CDR3 DNA sequence: TGTGCCAGCAGCCCACTTAGTGACTACGAGCAGTACTTC.

The chain recombines TRBV5-6 with TRBJ2-7; a possible D gene is TRBD2 (5 bases). V was cut by 2 bases and J by 2 bases, with 11 bases left in between. CDR3 length: 14 amino acids. The germline V gene encodes CDR1 SGHDT and CDR2 YYEEEE. CDR3 nucleotide sequence: TGTGCCAGCAGCTTTAGCGACAAAACCTACGAGCAGTACTTC. This encodes CASSFSDKTYEQYF.

This clone has just a few counts. The chain uses TRBV12-3 or TRBV12-4 and TRBJ1-4, with TRBD1 as a possible D gene (6 bases). There are 13 residues in the CDR3. Deletions cut 2 bases from V and 8 bases from J, with 9 bases between. CDR3 sequence (DNA): TGTGCCAGCAGTTTACAGGGGTACGAAAAACTGTTTTTT. Its translation: CASSLQGYEKLFF.

This chain joins TRBV11-1 and TRBJ2-2, with D hard to call. The CDR3 sequence is 13 residues long. CDR1 and CDR2 (germline): SGHAT, FQDESV (reference sequence). The V end was cut by 1 base, the J end by 13 bases, with 13 bases between. The CDR3 bases are TGTGCCAGCAGCTTAGTATCTGTCGGCGGGCTGTTTTTT. Translating gives CASSLVSVGGLFF.

This sequence joins TRBV7-8 and TRBJ2-7, with 13 bases matching TRBD2. V shed 5 bases and J 3 bases; nucleotides not matched to a gene: 4. Germline V gene lookup returns CDR1 SGHVS and CDR2 FQNEAQ. The CDR3 runs 15 residues. CDR3 DNA sequence: TGTGCCAGCAGCCCCACTAGCGGGGGGGACTACGAGCAGTACTTC. This codes for CASSPTSGGDYEQYF.

For the CDR3, the DNA is TGTGCCAGCAGCTTAACAGGGGGCACTGAAGCTTTCTTT. Amino acids: CASSLTGGTEAFF. The rearrangement links TRBV6-5 to TRBJ1-1, with 8 bases aligning to TRBD1. This CDR3 is built from 13 residues. The germline V gene has CDR1 MNHEY and CDR2 SVGAGI. The ends lost 6 bases at V and 4 bases at J; junction bases unmatched: 4.

This clone has only a few counts. The genes are TRBV28 and TRBJ1-1; D remains ambiguous. V lost 6 bases to trimming and J lost 4 bases, with 15 bases between them. CDR1 and CDR2 from the germline V gene are MDHEN and SYDVKM. The CDR3 runs to 14 residues. This chain's CDR3 is CASSTEQGSTEAFF. The CDR3, as DNA: TGTGCCAGCAGCACGGAGCAAGGAAGCACTGAAGCTTTCTTT.

The genes are TRBV24-1 and TRBJ1-1; D call uncertain. V was pared by 1 base and J by 0 bases, with 8 bases between. The CDR3 sequence is 15 residues long. CDR1 is KGHDR and CDR2 is SFDVKD in the germline V gene. In DNA form, the CDR3 reads TGTGCCACCAGTGATTTCCGGACCCTGAACACTGAAGCTTTCTTT. It encodes CATSDFRTLNTEAFF.

This clone was found a few times. The J gene is TRBJ2-7, the V gene TRBV9; TRBD2 might be the D (6 bases). V gave up 3 bases and J gave up 3 bases, with 16 bases separating them. The CDR3 is 15 residues long. Looked up from germline, CDR1 is SGDLS and CDR2 is YYNGEE. The CDR3 coding sequence is TGTGCCAGCAGCGGGCCCGGGACTGCCTACTACGAGCAGTACTTC. This sequence encodes CASSGPGTAYYEQYF.

J is TRBJ1-1 and V is TRBV6-2 or TRBV6-3; tentatively, D is TRBD1 (6 bases). The CDR3 loop spans 15 amino acids. Germline V gene data show CDR1 as MNHEY and CDR2 as SVGEGT. The V end lost 4 bases, the J end lost 1 base, and 13 bases lay between the germline ends. CDR3 protein: CASSSFQDRNTEAFF. CDR3 DNA: TGTGCCAGCAGTTCCTTTCAGGACAGGAACACTGAAGCTTTCTTT.

This chain uses TRBV3-1 (or the pseudogene TRBV3-2) with TRBJ2-4; D call uncertain. Germline V gene sequence: CDR1 LGHDT, CDR2 YNNKEL (reference sequence). This CDR3 is 14 amino acids long. Trimming shortened V by 4 bases and J by 7 bases, and 14 bases separated the two germline ends. In DNA form, the CDR3 reads TGTGCCAGCAGCCTCGACGCCACGAAGAACATTCAGTACTTC. Translating gives CASSLDATKNIQYF.

The chain is built from TRBV7-8 and TRBJ1-4, with 9 bases aligning to TRBD1. The CDR3 totals 14 residues. CDR1 is SGHVS and CDR2 is FQNEAQ in the germline V gene. V was pared by 0 bases and J by 7 bases, with 0 bases of the junction left unmatched. Here the CDR3 reads CASSLAGQGEKLFF. CDR3 bases: TGTGCCAGCAGCTTAGCGGGACAGGGTGAAAAACTGTTTTTT.

CDR3 protein: CASSFNSGNTIYF. CDR3 nucleotides: TGTGCCAGCAGTTTTAACTCTGGAAACACCATATATTTT. The chain carries TRBV28 and TRBJ1-3; D is uncertain. From germline, CDR1 is MDHEN and CDR2 SYDVKM. This CDR3 has 13 residues. V was shortened by 3 bases and J by 0 bases, with 3 bases between the two germline ends.

The rearrangement links TRBV19 to TRBJ1-5; D possibly corresponds to TRBD1 (6 bases). The V end lost 2 bases, the J end lost 5 bases, and 10 bases lay between the germline ends. Germline values: CDR1 LNHDA, CDR2 SQIVND (reference sequence). This CDR3 spans 14 amino acids. The CDR3 nucleotides are TGTGCCAGTAGTATAAACAGGGCCGATCAGCCCCAGCATTTT. It codes for CASSINRADQPQHF. The full variable domain, completed using reference TRBV19 and TRBJ1-5, is DGGITQSPKYLFRKEGQNVTLSCEQNLNHDAMYWYRQDPGQGLRLIYYSQIVNDFQKGDIAEGYSVSREKKESFPLTVTSAQKNPTAFYLCASSINRADQPQHFGDGTRLSIL.

The rearrangement uses TRBV24-1 and TRBJ2-3; 8 bases line up with TRBD2. Germline CDR1 is KGHDR and CDR2 is SFDVKD. The CDR3 is made up of 16 amino acids. With V trimmed by 1 base and J by 5 bases, 7 bases remained unmatched. CDR3: CATSDLAGAGGDTQYF. The CDR3 region has the DNA TGTGCCACCAGTGATTTAGCGGGGGCCGGCGGAGATACGCAGTATTTT.

The chain recombines TRBV18 with TRBJ1-5, with 10 bases lining up with TRBD1. Germline V CDR1 and CDR2: KGHSH, LQKENI. Unmatched junction bases numbered 3, after V lost 5 bases and J lost 2 bases. The CDR3 totals 15 residues. CDR3 protein: CASSMTGGGNQPQHF. The CDR3 DNA reads TGTGCCAGCTCAATGACAGGGGGCGGCAATCAGCCCCAGCATTTT.

The CDR3 bases are TGTGCCAGCGCAGAAGGGGGGCGCCGGACTGAAGCTTTCTTT. It yields the protein CASAEGGRRTEAFF. V gene TRBV5-4 combines with J gene TRBJ1-1, with D maybe TRBD1 (6 bases). Germline V gene lookup returns CDR1 SGHNT and CDR2 YYREEE (reference sequence). Deletions cut 7 bases from V and 5 bases from J, with 18 bases between. The CDR3 spans 14 residues.

The V and J genes are TRBV5-8 and TRBJ2-7, with 7 bases that match TRBD1. After removal of 7 bases from V and 2 bases from J, the junction contained 12 bases not matched to a gene. The CDR3 contains 15 residues. Germline CDR1 SGHTS, CDR2 YDEGEE. The CDR3 DNA is TGTGCCAGCGGGTTGAGAGGACAGGCCGCCTACGAGCAGTACTTC. Encoded protein: CASGLRGQAAYEQYF. Supplemented by reference TRBV5-8 and TRBJ2-7, the full variable domain reads EAGVTQSPTHLIKTRGQQATLRCSPISGHTSVYWYQQALGLGLQFLLWYDEGEERNRGNFPPRFSGRQFPNYSSELNVNALELEDSALYLCASGLRGQAAYEQYFGPGTRLTVT.

This chain connects TRBV3-1 (or the pseudogene TRBV3-2) to TRBJ2-5; tentatively, D is TRBD2 (6 bases). Deletions cut 3 bases from V and 0 bases from J, with 11 bases between. CDR1 and CDR2 (germline): LGHDT, YNNKEL (reference sequence). The CDR3 has 15 amino acids. The CDR3 is CASSHLAWYQETQYF. In DNA form, the CDR3 reads TGTGCCAGCAGCCATCTAGCGTGGTACCAAGAGACCCAGTACTTC.

This clone was seen only once. The chain carries TRBV3-1 (or the pseudogene TRBV3-2) and TRBJ2-3; 10 bases line up with TRBD1. Germline CDR1 is LGHDT and CDR2 is YNNKEL (reference sequence). Unmatched junction bases numbered 7, after V lost 3 bases and J lost 10 bases. The CDR3 consists of 14 residues. CDR3 sequence: CASSHARGQGAQYF. CDR3 nucleotide sequence: TGTGCCAGCAGCCACGCCAGAGGACAGGGGGCGCAGTATTTT.

The rearrangement uses TRBV25-1 and TRBJ2-7; D possibly corresponds to TRBD2 (7 bases). Trimming shortened V by 2 bases and J by 6 bases, and 11 bases separated the two germline ends. Looked up from germline, CDR1 is MGHDK and CDR2 is SYGVNS. CDR3 length: 13 residues. This CDR3 reads CASSETGGLEQYF. The CDR3, as DNA: TGTGCCAGCAGTGAAACGGGGGGCCTCGAGCAGTACTTC.

The chain combines TRBV19 with TRBJ1-1; D ambiguous. Germline V CDR1 and CDR2: LNHDA, SQIVND (reference sequence). There are 14 residues in the CDR3. Between the trimmed V and J ends, which lost 5 bases and 1 base, there was a span of 11 bases. This CDR3 reads CASSSEDKNTEAFF. The CDR3 DNA reads as TGTGCCAGTAGTTCGGAGGATAAGAACACTGAAGCTTTCTTT. The whole variable domain, filled in from reference TRBV19 and TRBJ1-1, reads DGGITQSPKYLFRKEGQNVTLSCEQNLNHDAMYWYRQDPGQGLRLIYYSQIVNDFQKGDIAEGYSVSREKKESFPLTVTSAQKNPTAFYLCASSSEDKNTEAFFGQGTRLTVV.

This clone was counted between two and nine times. The DNA of the CDR3 is TGCGCCAGCAGCCGCTCCCTGGGCAGGGTGAGCTCTGGGGCCAACGTCCTGACTTTC. Translated, it gives CASSRSLGRVSSGANVLTF. The gene calls are TRBV4-1 and TRBJ2-6; D is perhaps TRBD1 (5 bases). This CDR3 has 19 residues. V lost 4 bases and J lost 0, with 19 bases in between. Germline CDR1 is MGHRA and CDR2 is YSYEKL.

V usage is TRBV28 and J usage is TRBJ2-1; no clear D gene. V lost 3 bases and J 8 bases, leaving 5 bases between the germline ends. In germline, CDR1 is MDHEN, CDR2 SYDVKM. The CDR3 loop spans 11 amino acids. The CDR3 spells CASSLWYEQFF. For the CDR3, the DNA is TGTGCCAGCAGTTTGTGGTATGAGCAGTTCTTC.

This clone appeared a single time. As DNA, the CDR3 is TGTGCCAGCAGTTCTCAGGGGAGAGGCTACACCTTC. Its translation is CASSSQGRGYTF. The chain combines TRBV28 with TRBJ1-2, with D tentatively TRBD1 (6 bases). Germline CDR1 is MDHEN and CDR2 is SYDVKM. The CDR3 extends over 12 amino acids. V gave up 4 bases and J gave up 8 bases, with 11 bases separating them.

Notes on this clone: At one end the junction does not follow the germline gene, possibly because of a read error. The V and J genes are TRBV5-6 and TRBJ1-2; 9 bases are shared with TRBD1. From germline, CDR1 is SGHDT and CDR2 YYEEEE. The CDR3 loop spans 13 amino acids. The CDR3 region has the DNA TGTGCCAGCACCTTGGGACAGGGCGGGGGCTACACCTTC. Amino acids: CASTLGQGGGYTF.

The gene calls are TRBV6-1 and TRBJ1-1; D unclear. V was trimmed by 3 bases and J by 5 bases, leaving 7 bases between them. The CDR3 covers 12 residues. From germline, CDR1 is MNHNS and CDR2 SASEGT. This CDR3 is CASSEIGTEAFF. In DNA, the CDR3 is TGTGCCAGCAGTGAGATAGGGACTGAAGCTTTCTTT.

V is TRBV5-4 and J is TRBJ1-2, with D hard to call. V dropped 0 bases and J dropped 4 bases, with 7 bases sitting between them. Germline V gene data show CDR1 as SGHNT and CDR2 as YYREEE (reference sequence). The CDR3 loop spans 13 amino acids. In DNA, the CDR3 is TGTGCCAGCAGCTTGGAGAATTCCTATGGCTACACCTTC. Translation gives CASSLENSYGYTF.

The sample holds one count of this clone. CDR3 DNA sequence: TGTGCCAGCAGCTTAGGTTCTAGCGGGGGGGTCTCCTACAATGAGCAGTTCTTC. Its translation is CASSLGSSGGVSYNEQFF. This rearrangement joins TRBV7-6 to TRBJ2-1; 12 nucleotides align to TRBD2. This CDR3 is built from 18 residues. The V gene end was trimmed by 1 base and the J gene end by 0 bases; junction bases not matched to a gene: 4. CDR1 and CDR2 from the germline V gene are SGHVS and FNYEAQ. The complete variable domain, with remaining parts taken from reference TRBV7-6 and TRBJ2-1, reads GAGVSQSPRYKVTKRGQDVALRCDPISGHVSLYWYRQALGQGPEFLTYFNYEAQQDKSGLPNDRFSAERPEGSISTLTIQRTEQRDSAMYRCASSLGSSGGVSYNEQFFGPGTRLTVL.